A single T cell receptor (beta chain) is shown here with its context. Trimming cost V 4 bases and J 9 bases; bases outside gene matches: 11. The CDR3 runs 15 residues. The germline CDR1 and CDR2 sequences are LNHDA and SQIVND (reference sequence). This specimen comes from a study of blood T cell repertoires in COVID-19. Across the study: COVID-19 samples, acute and convalescent, were from the United States, Italy and Spain.

The data were produced by immunoSEQ multiplex PCR, yet TCRdb's version contains in-frame clones alone and is incomplete. Found here are 150,000 to 200,000 clones, roughly nine tenths of them singletons; the top ten hold about a tenth. What was sequenced was peripheral blood. The V gene is TRBV19, the J gene TRBJ2-1; 8 nucleotides align to TRBD1. The receptor was isolated from a woman aged 55-75 years with COVID-19, enrolled during active disease. The CDR3 DNA reads TGTGCCAGTAGTACCGGAACAGGGGGATCGGGTGAGCAGTTCTTC. Its protein product is CASSTGTGGSGEQFF.